The 15 T cell receptor beta chains given below trace back to one sample, sequenced in a study of T cell repertoires in cytomegalovirus infection. Each CDR3 protein gets one entry after TCRdb re-called the reads with MiXCR. The sample lists approximately 700,000 distinct CDR3 sequences, approximately 40% seen once, with roughly 2.9% in the top ten. Sequences were obtained from PBMCs. The receptors originated from a human donor in good health (CMV status not recorded). Some clones in this sample may be carry-over from other donors' samples.

In its sample, this clonotype was seen a few times. The chain employs TRBV6-1 and TRBJ1-3; TRBD1 agrees at 7 bases. Germline V gene lookup returns CDR1 MNHNS and CDR2 SASEGT. The CDR3 totals 16 residues. V lost 6 bases to trimming and J lost 0 bases; unmatched junction nucleotides: 8. CDR3 residues: CASSGRGGPSGNTIYF. In DNA, the CDR3 is TGTGCCAGCAGCGGACGAGGGGGCCCCTCTGGAAACACCATATATTTT.

This clonotype has just a few counts. The chain is built from TRBV28 and TRBJ2-3, with D possibly TRBD2 on 5 matching bases. From germline, CDR1 is MDHEN and CDR2 SYDVKM. This CDR3 contains 15 residues. The V and J ends lost 4 bases and 1 base respectively, with 12 bases between them. The chain's CDR3 is CASSSRTGGTDTQYF. The CDR3 coding sequence is TGTGCCAGCAGTTCCCGGACTGGCGGCACAGATACGCAGTATTTT.

This clonotype was seen a handful of times. CDR3 coding DNA: TGCGCCAGCAGCCCCGGGGGTGGCGTGGGGGAGACCCAGTACTTC. Encoded protein: CASSPGGGVGETQYF. This chain uses TRBV5-1 with TRBJ2-5, with TRBD2 as a possible D gene (6 bases). Germline loops: CDR1 SGHRS, CDR2 YFSETQ. This CDR3 has 15 amino acids. Trimming pared 4 bases from V and 5 bases from J, leaving 18 bases between.

This clonotype was seen at least ten times. V is TRBV12-5 and J is TRBJ2-7; unclear D gene. There are 13 residues in the CDR3. V was trimmed by 6 bases and J by 2 bases, leaving 11 bases between them. Germline V gene lookup returns CDR1 LGHNT and CDR2 FRNRAP. CDR3 sequence (DNA): TGTGCTAGTGGCCCGCCGGTCCCCTACGAGCAGTACTTC. Translated, it gives CASGPPVPYEQYF.

This clonotype was observed a handful of times. The chain joins TRBV7-8 to TRBJ2-2, with D maybe TRBD2 (6 bases). Trimming took 3 bases from V and 3 from J, leaving 17 bases between them. The CDR3 is 17 residues long. Germline V lookup: CDR1 SGHVS, CDR2 FQNEAQ. The CDR3: CASSFPTLWGDTGELFF. The CDR3 DNA reads as TGTGCCAGCAGCTTCCCTACCTTATGGGGGGACACCGGGGAGCTGTTTTTT.

The rearrangement links TRBV2 to TRBJ2-1; D gene ambiguous. The CDR3 contains 14 residues. Germline V lookup: CDR1 SNHLY, CDR2 FYNNEI. V was shortened by 3 bases and J by 5 bases, with 11 bases between the two germline ends. As DNA, the CDR3 is TGTGCCAGCAGTGACTTTGGCAGAAACAATGAGCAGTTCTTC. Translating it yields CASSDFGRNNEQFF.

The genes are TRBV28 and TRBJ1-4; no definite D call. This CDR3 has 15 residues. Per germline, CDR1 MDHEN and CDR2 SYDVKM. Trimming removed 6 bases at V and 0 bases at J, with 11 bases between. Written as DNA, the CDR3 is TGTGCCAGCAGAGCCAGTACTGCAACTAATGAAAAACTGTTTTTT. Amino acid sequence: CASRASTATNEKLFF.

This clonotype was recorded a few times. This chain uses TRBV28 with TRBJ2-7, with D tentatively TRBD2 (6 bases). Per the germline V gene, CDR1 is MDHEN and CDR2 is SYDVKM. This CDR3 is 14 amino acids long. Trimming cost V 3 bases and J 1 base, with 10 bases left between them. The CDR3 reads CASSLTGVSYEQYF. The CDR3 DNA reads TGTGCCAGCAGTTTGACGGGGGTATCCTACGAGCAGTACTTC.

The chain employs TRBV7-6 and TRBJ2-1, with D hard to call. This CDR3 is built from 13 residues. Germline V gene data show CDR1 as SGHVS and CDR2 as FNYEAQ. The germline V and J ends were trimmed by 1 base and 7 bases, with 8 bases remaining between them. Here the CDR3 DNA reads TGTGCCAGCAGCTTAGGGTTTGAAAATGAGCAGTTCTTC. Translation gives CASSLGFENEQFF.

CDR3 sequence reads: CASSFFPRLAGQGLHGYTF. The CDR3 DNA reads TGTGCCAGCAGTTTTTTTCCTCGTCTCGCGGGACAGGGGCTCCATGGCTACACCTTC. The chain has TRBV27 and TRBJ1-2; 10 positions agree with TRBD1. The CDR3 length is 19 residues. Germline CDR1 MNHEY, CDR2 SMNVEV (reference sequence). Trimming took 3 bases from V and 6 from J; bases not matched to a gene: 19.

The chain couples TRBV28 to TRBJ2-7; D is unclear. V was shortened by 2 bases and J by 3 bases, with 8 bases between the two germline ends. The CDR3 sequence is 13 residues long. The germline V gene encodes CDR1 MDHEN and CDR2 SYDVKM. CDR3 sequence: CASSLNNYYEQYF. CDR3 coding DNA: TGTGCCAGCAGTTTAAACAACTACTACGAGCAGTACTTC.

This chain connects TRBV25-1 to TRBJ1-4, with D unresolved. This CDR3 is built from 14 residues. The V gene's germline CDR1 is MGHDK and CDR2 SYGVNS. Between the trimmed V and J ends, which lost 0 bases and 4 bases, there was a span of 6 bases. The CDR3: CASSEYRNNEKLFF. The CDR3 nucleotides read TGTGCCAGCAGTGAATACAGGAATAATGAAAAACTGTTTTTT.

This clonotype showed up just a few times. The gene calls are TRBV28 and TRBJ2-3, with D possibly matching TRBD2 (6 bases). Germline CDR1 is MDHEN and CDR2 is SYDVKM. The CDR3 is made up of 15 amino acids. V was shortened by 4 bases and J by 5 bases, with 16 bases between the two germline ends. CDR3 sequence: CASSSPGAPEDTQYF. CDR3 DNA sequence: TGTGCCAGCAGTTCCCCGGGAGCCCCGGAAGATACGCAGTATTTT.

This clonotype turned up a few times. CDR3: CASSQGRENPPLHF. CDR3 DNA: TGTGCCAGCAGCCAAGGCAGGGAGAACCCACCCCTCCACTTT. This chain connects TRBV7-9 to TRBJ1-6, with D possibly being TRBD1 (5 bases). The CDR3 has 14 residues. V was shortened by 5 bases and J by 11 bases, with 16 bases between the two germline ends. In germline, CDR1 is SEHNR, CDR2 FQNEAQ (reference sequence).

The table lists this clonotype with a count of one. The chain is built from TRBV7-2 and TRBJ2-4; D gene uncertain. V was cut by 0 bases and J by 2 bases, with 8 bases left in between. The CDR3 totals 15 residues. Germline V gene lookup returns CDR1 SGHTA and CDR2 FQGNSA. CDR3 residues: CASSLATAPKNIQYF. CDR3 coding DNA: TGTGCCAGCAGCTTAGCCACAGCACCCAAAAACATTCAGTACTTC.